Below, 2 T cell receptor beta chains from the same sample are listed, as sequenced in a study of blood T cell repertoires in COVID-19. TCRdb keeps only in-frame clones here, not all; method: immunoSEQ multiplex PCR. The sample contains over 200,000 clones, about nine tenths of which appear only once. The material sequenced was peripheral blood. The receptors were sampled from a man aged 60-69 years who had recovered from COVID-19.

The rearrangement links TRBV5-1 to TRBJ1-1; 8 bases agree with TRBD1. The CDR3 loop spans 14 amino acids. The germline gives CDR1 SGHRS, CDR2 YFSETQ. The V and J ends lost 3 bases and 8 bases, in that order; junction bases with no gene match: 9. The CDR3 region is CASSSRTGSHEAFF. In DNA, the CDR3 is TGCGCCAGCAGCTCCCGGACAGGGTCCCACGAAGCTTTCTTT. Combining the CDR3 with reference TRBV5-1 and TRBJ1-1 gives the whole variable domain KAGVTQTPRYLIKTRGQQVTLSCSPISGHRSVSWYQQTPGQGLQFLFEYFSETQRNKGNFPGRFSGRQFSNSRSEMNVSTLELGDSALYLCASSSRTGSHEAFFGQGTRLTVV.

The CDR3 loop is CASSPRTSYEQYF. The CDR3 DNA is TGTGCCAGCAGTCCCCGTACAAGTTACGAGCAGTACTTC. This chain links TRBV27 with TRBJ2-7; D gene unclear. CDR3 length: 13 amino acids. Germline values: CDR1 MNHEY, CDR2 SMNVEV (reference sequence). V lost 5 bases, J lost 4 bases, and 12 bases lay in between.